The source of this T cell receptor beta chain is a study of OX40 agonist ivuxolimab in advanced cancers. Germline CDR1 is GTSNPN and CDR2 is SVGIG (reference sequence). Trimming removed 0 bases from V and 0 bases from J, with 7 bases in between. CDR3 size: 14 residues. Here immunoSEQ multiplex PCR was the method, and the copy in TCRdb shows in-frame clones only, minus some. This sample yields approximately 77,000 clones, of which approximately 91% are seen a single time; about 15% belongs to the top ten. This clonotype was obtained from an adult with an advanced solid tumor such as melanoma, head and neck, liver or kidney cancer. This chain uses TRBV30 with TRBJ2-3; D is unclear. This specimen consisted of CD4+ or CD8+ T cells sorted from blood, obtained in a trial of the OX40 agonist ivuxolimab. CDR3 DNA: TGTGCCTGGAGTGTACTATCTAGCACAGATACGCAGTATTTT. This encodes CAWSVLSSTDTQYF.